The rows below give T cell receptor beta chains drawn from one sample of a study of T cell responses to AZD1222 COVID-19 vaccine. Assay used: immunoSEQ multiplex PCR; TCRdb lists only in-frame clones, some missing. The sample has some 120,000 clones; approximately 90% are singletons. This material consisted of peripheral blood, taken on day 0 of AZD1222 vaccination. These receptor sequences come from an adult in good health. CDR3s include the opening cysteine and the closing phenylalanine or tryptophan. D genes are given only for firm matches. Clone sizes are given selectively: once, few, many, or a class where the clone is expanded.

size: -; D: TRBD2; J: TRBJ2-2; V: TRBV11-3; CDR3: CASSFQGLAGSGELFF; DNA: TGTGCCAGCAGCTTTCAGGGACTAGCGGGATCCGGGGAGCTGTTTTTT
size: -; D: TRBD2; J: TRBJ2-1; V: TRBV7-2; CDR3: CASSPSLAGATYNEQFF; DNA: TGTGCCAGCAGCCCTTCGCTAGCGGGAGCCACCTACAATGAGCAGTTCTTC
size: -; D: -; J: TRBJ2-7; V: TRBV15; CDR3: CATSRPQGEQYF; DNA: TGTGCCACCAGCAGGCCTCAAGGCGAGCAGTACTTC
size: -; D: -; J: TRBJ1-5; V: TRBV23-1; CDR3: CASSQSMTPRGQPQHF; DNA: TGCGCCAGCAGTCAATCAATGACCCCCCGCGGGCAGCCCCAGCATTTT
size: -; D: TRBD1; J: TRBJ1-1; V: TRBV12-3/TRBV12-4; CDR3: CASSPGGYTEAFF; DNA: TGTGCCAGCAGTCCAGGGGGGTACACTGAAGCTTTCTTT
size: -; D: TRBD2; J: TRBJ2-7; V: TRBV2; CDR3: CACIRLATSVEQYF; DNA: TGTGCCTGCATACGACTAGCGACGTCGGTCGAGCAGTACTTC
size: -; D: -; J: TRBJ2-2; V: TRBV28; CDR3: CASRSGQNTGELFF; DNA: TGTGCCAGCAGGTCAGGCCAGAACACCGGGGAGCTGTTTTTT
size: -; D: -; J: TRBJ1-3; V: TRBV11-2; CDR3: CASSPGTRGNTIYF; DNA: TGTGCCAGCAGCCCCGGGACACGGGGAAACACCATATATTTT
size: once; D: -; J: TRBJ1-6; V: TRBV25-1; CDR3: CASSDPTANSPLHF; DNA: TGTGCCAGCAGTGATCCCACGGCCAATTCACCCCTCCACTTT
size: -; D: -; J: TRBJ1-6; V: TRBV10-3; CDR3: CAISPESSYNSPLHF; DNA: TGTGCCATCAGCCCGGAGAGCTCCTATAATTCACCCCTCCACTTT
size: once; D: -; J: TRBJ2-3; V: TRBV19; CDR3: CASSTTGTSTDTQYF; DNA: TGTGCCAGTAGTACGACAGGGACTAGCACAGATACGCAGTATTTT
size: once; D: -; J: TRBJ1-6; V: TRBV2; CDR3: CASSEWGYNSPLHF; DNA: TGTGCCAGCAGTGAATGGGGGTATAATTCACCCCTCCACTTT
size: -; D: -; J: TRBJ2-7; V: TRBV20-1; CDR3: CSADRGHEQYF; DNA: TGCAGTGCCGACCGGGGCCACGAGCAGTACTTC
size: -; D: -; J: TRBJ2-1; V: TRBV28; CDR3: CASRDSGLADAYNEQFF; DNA: TGTGCCAGCAGGGACAGCGGCCTAGCGGACGCCTACAATGAGCAGTTCTTC
size: -; D: -; J: TRBJ1-5; V: TRBV5-6; CDR3: CASSFGFGNQPQHF; DNA: TGTGCCAGCAGCTTTGGTTTTGGCAATCAGCCCCAGCATTTT
size: -; D: -; J: TRBJ1-5; V: TRBV4-2; CDR3: CASSPHAGDRNQPQHF; DNA: TGTGCCAGCAGCCCGCATGCAGGGGACCGCAATCAGCCCCAGCATTTT
size: once; D: -; J: TRBJ1-6; V: TRBV4-1; CDR3: CASSQLQGKGNNSPLHF; DNA: TGCGCCAGCAGCCAACTTCAGGGAAAAGGGAACAATTCACCCCTCCACTTT
size: -; D: TRBD2; J: TRBJ2-1; V: TRBV28; CDR3: CASREVGGNEQFF; DNA: TGTGCCAGCAGGGAGGTGGGGGGGAATGAGCAGTTCTTC
size: -; D: TRBD1; J: TRBJ2-2; V: TRBV14; CDR3: CASSHWTGRSPPYTGELFF; DNA: TGTGCCAGCAGCCACTGGACAGGGCGCTCCCCCCCTTACACCGGGGAGCTGTTTTTT
size: -; D: -; J: TRBJ1-1; V: TRBV3-1/TRBV3-2; CDR3: CASSRIAARRNTEAFF; DNA: TGTGCCAGCAGCCGAATTGCCGCCAGACGGAACACTGAAGCTTTCTTT
size: -; D: -; J: TRBJ2-2; V: TRBV7-3; CDR3: CASSWGLNTGELFF; DNA: TGTGCCAGCAGCTGGGGTCTGAACACCGGGGAGCTGTTTTTT
size: once; D: -; J: TRBJ2-3; V: TRBV5-1; CDR3: CASSLVIVGRVGRTDTQYF; DNA: TGCGCCAGCAGCTTGGTTATTGTGGGCCGGGTCGGGAGAACAGATACGCAGTATTTT
size: -; D: -; J: TRBJ1-1; V: TRBV6-6; CDR3: CASSTTVGAFF; DNA: TGTGCCAGCAGTACTACAGTCGGAGCTTTCTTT
size: -; D: -; J: TRBJ1-1; V: TRBV6-6; CDR3: CASSYSMNTEAFF; DNA: TGTGCCAGCAGTTACTCCATGAACACTGAAGCTTTCTTT
size: few; D: TRBD1; J: TRBJ1-1; V: TRBV13; CDR3: CASSSRDRNTEAFF; DNA: TGTGCCAGCAGCTCGCGGGACAGGAACACTGAAGCTTTCTTT
size: -; D: -; J: TRBJ1-1; V: TRBV18; CDR3: CASSVKQDTEAFF; DNA: TGTGCCAGCTCAGTAAAACAGGACACTGAAGCTTTCTTT
size: few; D: -; J: TRBJ2-2; V: TRBV24-1; CDR3: CATSVSGGGELFF; DNA: TGTGCCACCAGTGTCTCCGGTGGTGGGGAGCTGTTTTTT
size: -; D: TRBD2; J: TRBJ2-2; V: TRBV19; CDR3: CASSMAAGVGTGELFF; DNA: TGTGCCAGTAGTATGGCGGCGGGAGTGGGCACCGGGGAGCTGTTTTTT
size: -; D: -; J: TRBJ2-1; V: TRBV7-9; CDR3: CASSLRGEQFF; DNA: TGTGCCAGCAGCTTGAGGGGTGAGCAGTTCTTC
size: -; D: -; J: TRBJ2-3; V: TRBV7-8; CDR3: CASSNPGTKSITDTQYF; DNA: TGTGCCAGCAGCAACCCCGGGACCAAATCAATCACAGATACGCAGTATTTT
size: -; D: -; J: TRBJ1-5; V: TRBV7-2; CDR3: CASSIDGGGNQPQHF; DNA: TGTGCCAGCAGCATCGACGGGGGGGGCAATCAGCCCCAGCATTTT
size: once; D: TRBD2; J: TRBJ2-5; V: TRBV5-4; CDR3: CASSTGTSGRALIETQYF; DNA: TGTGCCAGCAGCACCGGGACTAGCGGGAGGGCTTTAATAGAGACCCAGTACTTC
size: -; D: -; J: TRBJ1-4; V: TRBV14; CDR3: CASSPLIVPPKLFF; DNA: TGTGCCAGCAGCCCGCTGATCGTCCCCCCGAAACTGTTTTTT
size: -; D: TRBD2; J: TRBJ2-5; V: TRBV12-5; CDR3: CASGVGLAGDVETQYF; DNA: TGTGCTAGTGGTGTCGGACTAGCGGGAGATGTGGAGACCCAGTACTTC
size: -; D: TRBD2; J: TRBJ2-3; V: TRBV7-2; CDR3: CASSTLAGVTDTQYF; DNA: TGTGCCAGCAGCACCCTAGCGGGAGTGACAGATACGCAGTATTTT
size: once; D: -; J: TRBJ1-1; V: TRBV5-1; CDR3: CASSLETGFGVSTEAFF; DNA: TGCGCCAGCAGCTTAGAAACAGGGTTCGGGGTTAGCACTGAAGCTTTCTTT
size: -; D: -; J: TRBJ2-1; V: TRBV7-2; CDR3: CASSYDYSPRNEQFF; DNA: TGTGCCAGCAGCTACGACTACTCCCCCCGCAATGAGCAGTTCTTC
size: few; D: TRBD2; J: TRBJ2-1; V: TRBV29-1; CDR3: CSVIAAGGLGQFF; DNA: TGCAGCGTTATTGCAGCGGGAGGGCTTGGGCAGTTCTTC
size: -; D: TRBD2; J: TRBJ2-7; V: TRBV9; CDR3: CASSVSAGGSYEQYF; DNA: TGTGCCAGCAGCGTATCAGCGGGAGGATCCTACGAGCAGTACTTC
size: once; D: TRBD2; J: TRBJ2-3; V: TRBV28; CDR3: CASSLRAGGDTQYF; DNA: TGTGCCAGCAGTTTGAGGGCGGGGGGGGATACGCAGTATTTT
size: -; D: TRBD2; J: TRBJ2-1; V: TRBV7-3; CDR3: CASSSKASGGYNEQFF; DNA: TGTGCCAGCAGCTCCAAAGCTAGCGGGGGCTACAATGAGCAGTTCTTC
size: -; D: -; J: TRBJ2-7; V: TRBV6-2/TRBV6-3; CDR3: CASSLRQGPYEQYF; DNA: TGTGCCAGCAGTTTACGGCAGGGGCCCTACGAGCAGTACTTC
size: -; D: -; J: TRBJ1-5; V: TRBV15; CDR3: CATSRDINPGTFGNQPQHF; DNA: TGTGCCACCAGCAGAGATATTAACCCCGGAACGTTCGGCAATCAGCCCCAGCATTTT
size: -; D: TRBD1; J: TRBJ2-6; V: TRBV5-1; CDR3: CASSFGTGRPSGANVLTF; DNA: TGCGCCAGCAGCTTTGGGACAGGCCGACCCTCTGGGGCCAACGTCCTGACTTTC
size: -; D: -; J: TRBJ2-1; V: TRBV10-2; CDR3: CASTSGYNEQFF; DNA: TGCGCCAGCACCTCGGGCTACAATGAGCAGTTCTTC
size: -; D: -; J: TRBJ1-6; V: TRBV27; CDR3: CASSSRSYNSPLHF; DNA: TGTGCCAGCAGTTCCCGCTCCTATAATTCACCCCTCCACTTT
size: -; D: -; J: TRBJ1-5; V: TRBV3-1/TRBV3-2; CDR3: CASSQGWKPRGQPQHF; DNA: TGTGCCAGCAGCCAAGGGTGGAAACCTCGGGGTCAGCCCCAGCATTTT
size: few; D: -; J: TRBJ1-1; V: TRBV29-1; CDR3: CSVDSMNTEAFF; DNA: TGCAGCGTTGATTCCATGAACACTGAAGCTTTCTTT
size: -; D: TRBD2; J: TRBJ2-2; V: TRBV5-1; CDR3: CASSLASGGELFF; DNA: TGCGCCAGCAGCTTGGCTAGCGGCGGGGAGCTGTTTTTT
size: -; D: -; J: TRBJ2-1; V: TRBV30; CDR3: CAWSSEWEQFF; DNA: TGTGCCTGGAGCAGCGAATGGGAGCAGTTCTTC
size: -; D: -; J: TRBJ1-3; V: TRBV25-1; CDR3: CASSRVGQDTIYF; DNA: TGTGCCAGCAGTAGGGTGGGGCAGGACACCATATATTTT
size: -; D: -; J: TRBJ1-3; V: TRBV19; CDR3: CASIQGSAGNTIYF; DNA: TGTGCCAGTATCCAGGGGTCTGCTGGAAACACCATATATTTT